The clone carrying this T cell receptor (beta chain) was recorded at least ten times. This specimen comes from a study of Graves' ophthalmopathy and Graves' hyperthyroidism. The wider study: Hyperthyroidism qualified as stable when ophthalmopathy did not develop within 18 months of follow-up.

V dropped 7 bases and J dropped 0 bases, with 13 bases sitting between them. The CDR3 extends over 14 amino acids. Germline CDR1 SGDLS, CDR2 YYNGEE. People with hyperthyroidism were aged 18 to 65 and newly diagnosed, under 2 months' duration. As the template, RNA transcripts were used to amplify TCR beta CDR3 regions. HTBI primers were employed in first-round RT-PCR, then a second-round multiplex PCR followed. From the multiplex PCR reads, TCRdb called clonotypes with MiXCR, one entry per CDR3 protein. The sample gives over a million distinct CDR3 sequences, about 38% of which show up once; approximately 12% is in the top ten.

The TCR was taken from an adult man with Graves' hyperthyroidism. Sequences were obtained from peripheral blood or thyroid tissue (not recorded which). The V and J genes are TRBV9 and TRBJ1-1; D might be TRBD1 (6 bases). CDR3: CASAGGGLNTEAFF. CDR3 sequence (DNA): TGTGCCAGCGCGGGAGGGGGTCTGAACACTGAAGCTTTCTTT. Looking up the rest from reference TRBV9 and TRBJ1-1 gives the full variable domain: DSGVTQTPKHLITATGQRVTLRCSPRSGDLSVYWYQQSLDQGLQFLIQYYNGEERAKGNILERFSAQQFPDLHSELNLSSLELGDSALYFCASAGGGLNTEAFFGQGTRLTVV.